The sequence of this T cell receptor beta chain was determined in a study of cytotoxic CD8 clonotypes in ibrutinib-treated CLL (dated by TCRdb to the early 2020s). About the study as a whole: The cohort had eleven to twelve relapsed/refractory and roughly 15 treatment-naive patients; about 17 were IGHV unmutated. Responses were partial in roughly 24 patients and complete in 2; after median approximately 69 months follow-up, about 15 stayed in remission and 12 progressed. Response samples were taken after a median of approximately 12 months on treatment, ranging from roughly 6 to 36 months. An average of roughly 270,000 productive templates and some 99,000 productive rearrangements was obtained per sample. Longitudinal samples were obtainable from about 30% of the 86 participants in the trial. Cryopreserved peripheral blood mononuclear cells were obtained prior to treatment, at the time of response, and at either disease progression or sustained remission. Beyond this particular receptor, the publication reports: Baseline clonality exceeded that of age-matched healthy donors and correlated strongly with circulating CD8+ T-cell counts. Sampling times were not matched between patients in sustained remission and patients whose disease was progressing, and lymph node repertoires were not examined. Public clonotypes were rare and either shrank or stayed stable during treatment, and the rise in clonality at ibrutinib response reflected expansion of private clonotypes. An increase in clonality was observed at ibrutinib response, with clonality remaining stable during sustained remission and falling back toward baseline at progression.

On a MiSeq, deep resolution sequencing aimed for a depth between 1 in 1 million and 1 in 200,000 T cells, with each clonotype covered about 9.9x on average. The immunoSEQ hsTCRB Kit was used to generate TCR beta libraries. In the authors' own workflow: The data were analyzed with ImmunoSEQ Analyzer and ImmunoSEQ Data Assistant, and V, D and J gene assignments followed IMGT definitions. Clonality, which ranges from 0 to 1, was calculated as one minus the normalized Shannon entropy of productive rearrangement frequencies. Public clonotype analysis was restricted to overrepresented clonotypes comprising at least 0.05% of each patient's repertoire. Approximately 14 age-matched healthy donor repertoires from immuneACCESS were used as controls for clonality. TCRdb limited this immuneACCESS table to in-frame rearrangements with V and J called. A share of clones is missing; checked studies link under half to unresolved V genes, and the rest is unexplained. That table is the source of V, J and clone size, and D and trimming were worked out from the DNA. Within this sample are 30,000 or so clones, with roughly 57% of them counted one time only. The ten biggest clones cover about 15% of the sample.

The CDR3, cysteine through phenylalanine, is 18 amino acids long. Only CDR3 DNA is held: 54 bases, read in frame from base 1. CDR1 SGHDN and CDR2 FVKESK are derived from the germline V gene. V loses 1 base at its end and J loses 3 bases; junction bases beyond the gene matches: 14. This clone showed up just once. Its antigen remains undetermined. It has no much larger one-base neighbor in the sample; base qualities were not kept. For TCR beta library preparation, approximately 2.2 micrograms of genomic DNA were isolated from cryopreserved PBMCs. Longitudinal blood samples from CLL patients on ibrutinib monotherapy underwent high-throughput TCR beta sequencing. The patients were enrolled in a single-center, open-label phase 2 trial of ibrutinib monotherapy.

The sample in question was PBMCs, obtained before ibrutinib treatment. The sequence came from a human donor with chronic lymphocytic leukemia. The chain couples TRBV14 to TRBJ1-2; TRBD1 lines up with 7 middle nucleotides. The CDR3 protein: CASSQGGTAVRSYYGYTF. The sequence in DNA is TGTGCCAGCAGCCAAGGAGGGACAGCAGTCCGTTCCTACTATGGCTACACCTTC.